What follows are 8 T cell receptor beta chains derived from one specimen sequenced in a study of blood T cells in healthy people across ages. The use of a sample-barcoded 5' primer and a J-beta primer mix characterized a second PCR of about 6 to 11 cycles. TCRdb reprocessed the 5' RACE reads with MiXCR, giving one entry per CDR3 protein. The sample has approximately 850,000 distinct CDR3 sequences, roughly 64% seen once. Input material: blood. The receptors come from a man between 25 and 39 years old in good health.

This clonotype was detected a few times. This chain connects TRBV27 to TRBJ2-7; 9 bases align to TRBD2. V gave up 8 bases and J gave up 2 bases; unmatched junction bases: 7. The germline CDR1 and CDR2 sequences are MNHEY and SMNVEV (reference sequence). The CDR3 runs 14 residues. This CDR3 reads CASGLAGFTYEQYF. The CDR3 nucleotides are TGTGCCAGCGGGCTAGCGGGGTTCACCTACGAGCAGTACTTC.

This clonotype showed up just a few times. The V call is TRBV10-3, the J call TRBJ2-5; TRBD2 is a possible D gene (6 bases). With 6 bases removed from V and 2 bases from J, the gap between germline ends came to 10 bases. In germline, CDR1 is ENHRY, CDR2 SYGVKD. CDR3 length: 13 amino acids. The CDR3 nucleotides are TGTGCCATCAGCTTGACTAGACAAGAGACCCAGTACTTC. Its translation: CAISLTRQETQYF.

There are many counts of this clonotype. V is TRBV20-1 and J is TRBJ1-4, with D perhaps matching TRBD1 (5 bases). Germline values: CDR1 DFQATT, CDR2 SNEGSKA (reference sequence). The CDR3 length is 13 residues. The V end lost 7 bases, the J end lost 8 bases, and 17 bases lay between the germline ends. The CDR3: CSVKPGPLEKLFF. CDR3 DNA: TGCAGTGTTAAGCCAGGGCCCCTCGAAAAACTGTTTTTT.

The chain is built from TRBV11-2 and TRBJ2-5; D not resolved. Germline V gives CDR1 SGHAT, CDR2 FQNNGV. The CDR3 consists of 15 residues. The V end was cut by 5 bases, the J end by 1 base, with 14 bases between. CDR3 protein: CASSTTFGFQETQYF. As DNA, the CDR3 is TGTGCCAGCAGCACCACGTTCGGCTTCCAAGAGACCCAGTACTTC.

The chain is built from TRBV20-1 and TRBJ2-5; 7 positions match TRBD1. CDR3 size: 15 residues. Germline CDR1 and CDR2: DFQATT and SNEGSKA (reference sequence). With V trimmed by 3 bases and J by 10 bases, 17 bases remained unmatched. The CDR3 protein is CSASAARQGIVDQYF. The CDR3 DNA sequence: TGCAGTGCTAGTGCCGCTAGACAGGGCATTGTGGACCAGTACTTC.

CDR3 DNA: TGTGCCAGCAGCCAGTACCAGCCCCAGCATTTT. It translates to CASSQYQPQHF. The chain combines TRBV14 with TRBJ1-5; D ambiguous. The CDR3 loop spans 11 amino acids. Germline CDR1 reads SGHDN; CDR2 reads FVKESK. V was trimmed by 3 bases and J by 7 bases, leaving 4 bases between them.

This clonotype was seen a few times. This rearrangement joins TRBV7-9 to TRBJ2-5; 8 bases agree with TRBD2. The DNA end lines up better with TRBJ2-7; the J call may be wrong. The CDR3 covers 13 residues. Per the germline V gene, CDR1 is SEHNR and CDR2 is FQNEAQ (reference sequence). The CDR3 here is CAIHGDSGNEQYF. DNA of the CDR3: TGTGCCATTCACGGGGATAGCGGGAACGAGCAGTACTTC.

The table lists this clonotype with a few counts. V gene TRBV3-1 combines with J gene TRBJ2-3; 8 positions agree with TRBD2. This CDR3 spans 12 amino acids. From germline, CDR1 is LGHDT and CDR2 YNNKEL (reference sequence). Trimming removed 4 bases from V and 12 bases from J; junction bases left unmatched: 6. CDR3 DNA: TGTGCCAGCAGCCCCAGCGGGAGAACCCAGTATTTT. This translates into CASSPSGRTQYF.